This T cell receptor (beta chain) was retrieved from a study of spatial heterogeneity in lung cancer. This clonotype occurred many times. Its specificity is unknown. Study conclusions and caveats: Higher tumor mutation counts went along with higher counts of expanded intratumoral alpha and beta TCRs.

Trimming removed 0 bases at V and 6 bases at J, with 13 bases between. The CDR3 covers 16 residues. Germline CDR1 reads SGHDT; CDR2 reads YYEEEE. MiXCR, run by TCRdb on the 5' RACE reads, gives a single entry per CDR3 protein. The table includes around 11,000 distinct CDR3 sequences, approximately 7.9% detected once. Specified time point: sample taken at primary tumor resection. The donors were 72 patients with non-small cell lung cancer that was early-stage and untreated. Researchers sequenced whole RNA taken from tumor, nontumor lung or frozen PBMC without sorting. The TCR originated in a female donor with early-stage non-small cell lung cancer. Material: lung tumor tissue, obtained at surgery. The chain carries TRBV5-6 and TRBJ1-6; D perhaps matches TRBD1 (5 bases). CDR3 nucleotide sequence: TGTGCCAGCAGCTTGGCCCTCGGGGACCCTAATTCACCCCTCCACTTT. Translation gives CASSLALGDPNSPLHF.